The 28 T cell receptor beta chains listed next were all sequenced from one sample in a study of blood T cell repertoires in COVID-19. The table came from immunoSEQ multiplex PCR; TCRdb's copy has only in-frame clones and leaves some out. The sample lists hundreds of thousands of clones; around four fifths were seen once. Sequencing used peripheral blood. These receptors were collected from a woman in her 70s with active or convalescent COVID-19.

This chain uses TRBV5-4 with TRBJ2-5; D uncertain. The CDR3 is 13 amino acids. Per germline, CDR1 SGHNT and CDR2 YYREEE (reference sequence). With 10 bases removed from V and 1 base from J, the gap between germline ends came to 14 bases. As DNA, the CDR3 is TGTGCCGCGACTCGAGGTTTCCAAGAGACCCAGTACTTC. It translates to CAATRGFQETQYF.

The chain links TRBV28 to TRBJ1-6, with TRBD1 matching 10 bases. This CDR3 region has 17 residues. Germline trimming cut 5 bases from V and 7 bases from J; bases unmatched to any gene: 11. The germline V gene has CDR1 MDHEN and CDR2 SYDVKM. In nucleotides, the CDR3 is TGTGCCAGCAGTCCCCCGACATGGACAGGGGGAAATTCACCCCTCCACTTT. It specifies CASSPPTWTGGNSPLHF.

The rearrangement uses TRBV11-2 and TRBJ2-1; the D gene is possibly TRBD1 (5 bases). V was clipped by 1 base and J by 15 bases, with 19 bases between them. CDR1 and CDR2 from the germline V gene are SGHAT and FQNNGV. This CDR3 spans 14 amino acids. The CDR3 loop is CASSLAPRSRVSFF. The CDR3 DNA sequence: TGTGCCAGCAGCTTAGCTCCCCGGAGCAGGGTTTCGTTCTTC.

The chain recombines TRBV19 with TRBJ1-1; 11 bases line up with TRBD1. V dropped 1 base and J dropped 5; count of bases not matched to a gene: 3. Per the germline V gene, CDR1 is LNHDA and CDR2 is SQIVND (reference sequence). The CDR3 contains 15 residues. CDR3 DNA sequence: TGTGCCAGTAGTATAGGGACAGGGGGCTGGACTGAAGCTTTCTTT. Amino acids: CASSIGTGGWTEAFF.

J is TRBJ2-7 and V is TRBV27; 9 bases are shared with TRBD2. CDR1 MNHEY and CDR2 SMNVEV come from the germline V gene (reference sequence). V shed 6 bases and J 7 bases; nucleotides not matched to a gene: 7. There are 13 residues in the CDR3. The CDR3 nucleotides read TGTGCCAGCAGCCGACTAGCGGTGGGAGAGCAGTACTTC. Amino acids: CASSRLAVGEQYF.

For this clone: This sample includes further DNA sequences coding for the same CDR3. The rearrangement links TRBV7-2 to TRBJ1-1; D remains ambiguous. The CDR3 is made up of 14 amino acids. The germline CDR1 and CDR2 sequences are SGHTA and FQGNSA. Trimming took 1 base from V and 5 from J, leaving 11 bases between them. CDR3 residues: CASSLDRGGTEAFF. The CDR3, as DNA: TGTGCCAGCAGCTTAGATCGGGGTGGGACTGAAGCTTTCTTT.

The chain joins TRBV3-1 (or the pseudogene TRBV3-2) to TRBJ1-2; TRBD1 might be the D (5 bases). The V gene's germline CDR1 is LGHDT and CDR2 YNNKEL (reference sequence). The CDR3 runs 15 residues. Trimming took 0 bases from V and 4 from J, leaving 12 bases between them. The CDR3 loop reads CASSQDSGGGYGYTF. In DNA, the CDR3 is TGTGCCAGCAGCCAAGATAGCGGGGGGGGCTATGGCTACACCTTC.

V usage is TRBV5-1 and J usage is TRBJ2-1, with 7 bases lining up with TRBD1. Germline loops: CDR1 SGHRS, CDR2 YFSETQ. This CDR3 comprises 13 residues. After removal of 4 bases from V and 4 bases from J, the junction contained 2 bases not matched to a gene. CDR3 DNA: TGCGCCAGCAGCAGGGGGCTTTACAATGAGCAGTTCTTC. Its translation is CASSRGLYNEQFF.

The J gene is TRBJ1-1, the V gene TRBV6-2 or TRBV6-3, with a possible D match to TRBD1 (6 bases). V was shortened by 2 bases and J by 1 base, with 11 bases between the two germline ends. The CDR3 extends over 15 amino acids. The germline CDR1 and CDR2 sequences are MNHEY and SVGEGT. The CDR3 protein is CASSYTGWGNTEAFF. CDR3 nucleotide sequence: TGTGCCAGCAGTTACACAGGGTGGGGGAACACTGAAGCTTTCTTT.

DNA for the CDR3: TGCAGTGCCAGTACCCTTGAGGCCCGCGACGAGCAGTACTTC. The encoded protein is CSASTLEARDEQYF. This rearrangement joins TRBV20-1 to TRBJ2-7; no firm D call. The CDR3 runs 14 residues. Germline values: CDR1 DFQATT, CDR2 SNEGSKA (reference sequence). The V end was cut by 6 bases, the J end by 5 bases, with 20 bases between.

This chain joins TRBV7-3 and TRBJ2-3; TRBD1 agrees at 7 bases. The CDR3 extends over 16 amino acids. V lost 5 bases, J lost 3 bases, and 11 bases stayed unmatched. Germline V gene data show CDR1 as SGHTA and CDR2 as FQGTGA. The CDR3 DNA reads TGTGCCAGCAGCCCGACAGGGCCCTTGGTTACAGATACGCAGTATTTT. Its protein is CASSPTGPLVTDTQYF.

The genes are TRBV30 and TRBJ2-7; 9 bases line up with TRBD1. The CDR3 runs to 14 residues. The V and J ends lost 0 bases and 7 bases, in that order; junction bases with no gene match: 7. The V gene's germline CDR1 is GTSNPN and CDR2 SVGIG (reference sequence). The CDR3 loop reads CAWSVKGQGGEQYF. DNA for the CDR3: TGTGCCTGGAGTGTGAAGGGACAGGGCGGAGAGCAGTACTTC.

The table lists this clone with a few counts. CDR3 residues: CASSQVVAAHRELFF. Here the CDR3 DNA reads TGCGCCAGCAGCCAAGTCGTAGCGGCCCACCGGGAGCTGTTTTTT. The chain joins TRBV4-1 to TRBJ2-2, with a tentative D call TRBD2 (6 bases). The CDR3 is 15 amino acids. Looked up from germline, CDR1 is MGHRA and CDR2 is YSYEKL. V lost 1 base, J lost 9 bases, and 15 bases lay in between.

The CDR3, as DNA: TGTGCCACCAGCAGATCAGCTTCCCCACTAGCGGCCCCCCAAGGGGCCAACGTCCTGACTTTC. As protein: CATSRSASPLAAPQGANVLTF. The chain is built from TRBV15 and TRBJ2-6; TRBD2 agrees at 8 bases. The CDR3 totals 21 residues. From germline, CDR1 is LNHNV and CDR2 YYDKDF (reference sequence). V was pared by 2 bases and J by 4 bases, with 19 bases of the junction left unmatched.

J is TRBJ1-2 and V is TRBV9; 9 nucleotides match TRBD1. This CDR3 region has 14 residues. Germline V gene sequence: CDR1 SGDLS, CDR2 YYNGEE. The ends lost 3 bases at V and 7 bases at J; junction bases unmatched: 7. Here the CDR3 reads CASSATGGVSGYTF. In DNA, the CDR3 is TGTGCCAGCAGCGCAACAGGGGGCGTCTCTGGCTACACCTTC.

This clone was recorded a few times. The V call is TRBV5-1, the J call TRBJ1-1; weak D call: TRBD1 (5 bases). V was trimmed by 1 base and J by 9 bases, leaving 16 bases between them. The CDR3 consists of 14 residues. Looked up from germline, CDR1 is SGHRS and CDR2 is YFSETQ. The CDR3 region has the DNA TGCGCCAGCAGCTTGTACGGGGGATTAACAAAAGCTTTCTTT. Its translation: CASSLYGGLTKAFF.

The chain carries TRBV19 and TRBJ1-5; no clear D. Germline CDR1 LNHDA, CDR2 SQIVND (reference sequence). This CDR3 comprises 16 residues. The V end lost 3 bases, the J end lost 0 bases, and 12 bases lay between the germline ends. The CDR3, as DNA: TGTGCCAGTAGTATCGACGGGGAATATAGCAATCAGCCCCAGCATTTT. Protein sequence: CASSIDGEYSNQPQHF.

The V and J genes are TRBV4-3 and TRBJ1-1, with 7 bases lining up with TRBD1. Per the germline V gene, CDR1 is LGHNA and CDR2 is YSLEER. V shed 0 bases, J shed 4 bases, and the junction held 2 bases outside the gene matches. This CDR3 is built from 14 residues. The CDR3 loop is CASSQEGGGTEAFF. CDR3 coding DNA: TGCGCCAGCAGCCAAGAAGGGGGCGGCACTGAAGCTTTCTTT.

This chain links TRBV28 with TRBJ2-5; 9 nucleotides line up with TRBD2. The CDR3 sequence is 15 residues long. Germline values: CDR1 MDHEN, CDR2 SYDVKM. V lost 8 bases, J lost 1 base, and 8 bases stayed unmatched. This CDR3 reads CASSGSGLAQETQYF. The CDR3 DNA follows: TGTGCCAGCTCGGGGTCGGGACTAGCCCAAGAGACCCAGTACTTC.

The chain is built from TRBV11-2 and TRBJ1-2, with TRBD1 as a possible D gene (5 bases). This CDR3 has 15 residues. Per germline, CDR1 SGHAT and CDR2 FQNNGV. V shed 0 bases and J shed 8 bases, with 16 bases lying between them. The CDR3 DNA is TGTGCCAGCAGCTTAGATCTAGGAGGGGCCGGGGGCTACACCTTC. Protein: CASSLDLGGAGGYTF.

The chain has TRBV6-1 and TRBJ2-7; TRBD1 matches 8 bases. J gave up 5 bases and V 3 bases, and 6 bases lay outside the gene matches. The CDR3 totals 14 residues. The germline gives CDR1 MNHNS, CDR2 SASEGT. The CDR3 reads CASSDVRGLDEQYF. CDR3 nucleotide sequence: TGTGCCAGCAGTGACGTCAGGGGGCTGGACGAGCAGTACTTC.

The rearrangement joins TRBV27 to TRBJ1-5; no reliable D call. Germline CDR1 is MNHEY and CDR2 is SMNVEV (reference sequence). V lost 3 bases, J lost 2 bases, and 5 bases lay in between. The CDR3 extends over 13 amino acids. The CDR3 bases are TGTGCCAGCAGTTTGCAGGGCAATCAGCCCCAGCATTTT. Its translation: CASSLQGNQPQHF.

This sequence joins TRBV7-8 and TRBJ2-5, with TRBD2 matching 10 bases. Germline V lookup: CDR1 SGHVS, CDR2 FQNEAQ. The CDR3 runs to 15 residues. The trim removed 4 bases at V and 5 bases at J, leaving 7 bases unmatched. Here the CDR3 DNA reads TGTGCCAGCAGCTATCCTAGCGGGAGAGGGGAGACCCAGTACTTC. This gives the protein CASSYPSGRGETQYF.

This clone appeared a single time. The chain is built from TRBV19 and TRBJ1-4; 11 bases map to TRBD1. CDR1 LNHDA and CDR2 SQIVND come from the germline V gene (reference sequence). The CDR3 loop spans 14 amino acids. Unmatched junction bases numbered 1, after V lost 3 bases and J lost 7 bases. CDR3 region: CASSMGQGGEKLFF. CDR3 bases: TGTGCCAGTAGTATGGGACAGGGGGGTGAAAAACTGTTTTTT.

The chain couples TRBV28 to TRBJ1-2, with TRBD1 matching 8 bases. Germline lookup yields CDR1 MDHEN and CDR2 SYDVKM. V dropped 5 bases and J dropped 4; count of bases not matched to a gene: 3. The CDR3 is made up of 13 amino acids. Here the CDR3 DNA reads TGTGCCAGCAGTAGACAGGGGCGCTATGGCTACACCTTC. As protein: CASSRQGRYGYTF.

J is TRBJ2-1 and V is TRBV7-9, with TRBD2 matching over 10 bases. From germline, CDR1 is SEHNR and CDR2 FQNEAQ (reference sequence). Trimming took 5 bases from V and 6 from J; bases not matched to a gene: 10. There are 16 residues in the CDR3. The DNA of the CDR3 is TGTGCCAGCAGCATATCGTGGGCTAGCGGGGGCAATGAGCAGTTCTTC. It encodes CASSISWASGGNEQFF.

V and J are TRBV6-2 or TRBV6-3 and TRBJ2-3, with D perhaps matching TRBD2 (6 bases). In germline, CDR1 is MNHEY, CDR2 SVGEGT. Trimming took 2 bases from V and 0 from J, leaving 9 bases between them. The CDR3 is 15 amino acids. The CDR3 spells CASSYGGVSTDTQYF. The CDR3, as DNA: TGTGCCAGCAGTTACGGCGGGGTTAGCACAGATACGCAGTATTTT.

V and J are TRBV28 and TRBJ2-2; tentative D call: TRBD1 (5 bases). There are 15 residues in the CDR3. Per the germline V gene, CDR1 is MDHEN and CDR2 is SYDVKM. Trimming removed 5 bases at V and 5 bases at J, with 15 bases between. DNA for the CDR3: TGTGCCAGCAGTCCGCCGGACACGGGTACCGGGGAGCTGTTTTTT. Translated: CASSPPDTGTGELFF.